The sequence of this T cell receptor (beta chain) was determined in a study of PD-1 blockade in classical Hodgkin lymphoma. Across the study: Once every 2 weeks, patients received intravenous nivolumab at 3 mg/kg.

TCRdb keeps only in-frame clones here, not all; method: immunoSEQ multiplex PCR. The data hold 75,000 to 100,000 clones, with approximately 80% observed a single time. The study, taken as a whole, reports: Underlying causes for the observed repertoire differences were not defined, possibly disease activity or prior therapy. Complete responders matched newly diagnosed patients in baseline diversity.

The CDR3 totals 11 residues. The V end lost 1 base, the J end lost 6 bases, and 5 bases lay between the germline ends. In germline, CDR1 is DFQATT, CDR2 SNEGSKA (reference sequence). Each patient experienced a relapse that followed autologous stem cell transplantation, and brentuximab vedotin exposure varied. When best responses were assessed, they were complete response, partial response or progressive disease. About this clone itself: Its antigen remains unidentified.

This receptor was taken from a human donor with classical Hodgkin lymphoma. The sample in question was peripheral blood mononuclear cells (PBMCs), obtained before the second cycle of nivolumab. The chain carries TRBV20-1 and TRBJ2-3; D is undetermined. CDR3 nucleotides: TGCAGTGCTAGAGTGGGTGATACGCAGTATTTT. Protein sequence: CSARVGDTQYF.